The clone carrying this T cell receptor beta chain showed up just once. Its antigen is unidentified. The data were taken from a study of cytomegalovirus exposure and HLA in healthy donors. Study summary: The same platform was used for the 100 to 150 validation repertoires and the roughly 720 first-cohort repertoires, a later analysis reported. Points from the study as a whole: Reportedly, diagnosis of cytomegalovirus status by the classifier showed high specificity and sensitivity. The TCR clusters that emerged in the first cohort tended, a later analysis found, to co-occur in the 120 validation repertoires.

TCRdb's table, derived via immunoSEQ multiplex PCR, lists solely in-frame clones and lacks some. The sample records about 260,000 clones, about nine tenths being singletons. The donors were members of the roughly 120-subject validation cohort (separate from the approximately 670-subject first cohort). Specimen: PBMCs. The clonotype comes from a woman in her 30s in good health and CMV-seronegative.

The CDR3 loop reads CASSLYQSVGYEQYF. The CDR3 nucleotides are TGTGCCAGCAGCTTATACCAGTCTGTGGGCTACGAGCAGTACTTC. The chain recombines TRBV7-6 with TRBJ2-7; D remains ambiguous. Per the germline V gene, CDR1 is SGHVS and CDR2 is FNYEAQ. CDR3 length: 15 residues. The ends were cut back, 2 bases at V and 3 bases at J, with 14 bases in the middle.